This T cell receptor (beta chain) originates from a study of blood T cell repertoires in COVID-19. About the research overall: From T cells, B-cell-depleted T cells, or PBMCs came the material, which was cDNA or gDNA.

The CDR3 extends over 18 amino acids. V shed 4 bases and J 1 base; nucleotides not matched to a gene: 8. The germline V gene encodes CDR1 SGHRS and CDR2 YFSETQ. The age range of participants was 18 to 89 years, with residence in around 22 US areas. Exposed enrollees had met someone with a PCR-confirmed or clinician-diagnosed COVID-19 case at some point within the 2 weeks before study entry. The protocol was immunoSEQ multiplex PCR, while the TCRdb copy is restricted to in-frame clones and leaves out a portion. The sample records 270,000 or so clones, 85% being singletons. The gene calls are TRBV5-1 and TRBJ2-1, with 13 bases that match TRBD2. The sample consisted of PBMCs or T cells enriched from blood (not recorded which). This clonotype originated in a woman aged 50 to 65 who had been exposed to COVID-19. The CDR3 bases are TGCGCCAGCAGCCAGGGGACTAGCGGGGCCAGGTCCTACAATGAGCAGTTCTTC. This translates into CASSQGTSGARSYNEQFF.